This T cell receptor beta chain was observed in a study of T cell clonotyping in hematopoietic cell transplantation. About the study: Recipients' pretransplant samples followed cytoreduction. Study results and limitations: Pathologically expanded recipient clonotypes increased progressively from day 30 to day 180 as diversity fell. CD4 and CD8 repertoire contributions could not be separated without sorting.

This clone was counted only a few times. The target antigen is unknown. The CDR3 consists of 13 residues. CDR1 and CDR2 from the germline V gene are SQVTM and ANQGSEA. With 7 bases clipped from V and 5 bases from J, the junction kept 7 bases outside the gene matches. Clones were read by immunoSEQ multiplex PCR, and TCRdb kept only the in-frame ones, dropping some. The table has tens of thousands of clones, roughly 71% seen once; the top ten hold roughly 6.2%. As for time point: recipient sample about 28 days before transplant, after cytoreduction. Samples: about 28 days before transplant, then days 30, 100 and 180 after.

The chain joins TRBV29-1 to TRBJ2-7; 11 nucleotides line up with TRBD1. Sequencing was performed on peripheral blood mononuclear cells, taken before stem cell transplant. The TCR was taken from a middle-aged man with myelodysplastic syndrome. Some clones in this sample may be carry-over from other donors' samples. The CDR3: CSAGQGAVNEQYF. DNA for the CDR3: TGCAGCGCCGGACAGGGGGCTGTGAACGAGCAGTACTTC.